One sample yielded the 11 T cell receptor beta chains listed below, sequenced in a study of blood T cells in healthy people across ages. For the second PCR, which ran for about 7 to 11 cycles, a sample-barcoded 5' primer and a J-beta primer mix were used. TCRdb ran MiXCR on the 5' RACE reads and lists one entry per CDR3 protein. The repertoire has 600,000 to 1,000,000 distinct CDR3 sequences, 25% of them found once; the top ten carry approximately 3.7%. These data were also filed under a second study, of T cells of mothers and their children.

Sequencing was performed on blood. All receptors derive from a boy aged 10-17 years in good health.

This clonotype came up a few times. The J gene is TRBJ1-1, the V gene TRBV7-9; maybe TRBD1 (5 bases). The CDR3 has 12 residues. Per the germline V gene, CDR1 is SEHNR and CDR2 is FQNEAQ (reference sequence). Trimming removed 1 base at V and 6 bases at J, with 6 bases between. In nucleotides, the CDR3 is TGTGCCAGCAGCTTAGGACAGTCTGAAGCTTTCTTT. The encoded protein is CASSLGQSEAFF.

This clonotype was counted only a few times. The chain is built from TRBV5-5 and TRBJ1-1; no definite D call. The CDR3 has 14 amino acids. Germline-derived CDR1 and CDR2 are SGHKS and YYEKEE (reference sequence). Trimming stripped 2 bases from V and 0 bases from J, with 8 bases between. The DNA of the CDR3 is TGTGCCAGCAGCTTCGGCCTGCTGAACACTGAAGCTTTCTTT. Translated, it gives CASSFGLLNTEAFF. The full variable domain, in which reference TRBV5-5 and TRBJ1-1 provide the parts outside the CDR3, is DAGVTQSPTHLIKTRGQQVTLRCSPISGHKSVSWYQQVLGQGPQFIFQYYEKEERGRGNFPDRFSARQFPNYSSELNVNALLLGDSALYLCASSFGLLNTEAFFGQGTRLTVV.

This clonotype was counted a few times. CDR3 nucleotide sequence: TGTGCCAGCAGTGAAGCGGGTCGGGAAAAAAACATTCAGTACTTC. Translated, it gives CASSEAGREKNIQYF. V and J are TRBV2 and TRBJ2-4, with D maybe TRBD2 (5 bases). The germline V gene has CDR1 SNHLY and CDR2 FYNNEI. The CDR3 totals 15 residues. V lost 0 bases, J lost 4 bases, and 10 bases lay in between.

The V gene is TRBV5-6, the J gene TRBJ1-3; D remains ambiguous. The CDR3 runs 14 residues. V was pared by 1 base and J by 3 bases, with 8 bases between. Germline-derived CDR1 and CDR2 are SGHDT and YYEEEE. The CDR3 coding sequence is TGTGCCAGCAGCTTGAGTCTCGGTGGAAACACCATATATTTT. Amino acid sequence: CASSLSLGGNTIYF.

The genes are TRBV20-1 and TRBJ2-6; tentative D call: TRBD2 (5 bases). V lost 0 bases and J lost 0, with 12 bases in between. CDR1 and CDR2 (germline): DFQATT, SNEGSKA (reference sequence). The length of the CDR3 is 17 residues. CDR3 residues: CSARDQAGLSGANVLTF. The CDR3 DNA reads as TGCAGTGCTAGAGATCAGGCGGGTCTCTCTGGGGCCAACGTCCTGACTTTC.

The V call is TRBV7-3, the J call TRBJ2-3, with 11 positions matching TRBD2. CDR1 is SGHTA and CDR2 is FQGTGA in the germline V gene. V gave up 1 base and J gave up 7 bases; unmatched junction bases: 7. The CDR3 consists of 16 residues. The CDR3 sequence is CASSLRLAGSLYTQYF. Written as DNA, the CDR3 is TGTGCCAGCAGCTTAAGACTAGCGGGATCGCTGTATACGCAGTATTTT. The full variable domain, in which reference TRBV7-3 and TRBJ2-3 provide the parts outside the CDR3, is GAGVSQTPSNKVTEKGKYVELRCDPISGHTALYWYRQSLGQGPEFLIYFQGTGAADDSGLPNDRFFAVRPEGSVSTLKIQRTERGDSAVYLCASSLRLAGSLYTQYFGPGTRLTVL.

This clonotype occurred a few times. The J gene is TRBJ2-7, the V gene TRBV7-9, with 7 positions matching TRBD1. V was pared by 5 bases and J by 1 base, with 8 bases of the junction left unmatched. CDR1 is SEHNR and CDR2 is FQNEAQ in the germline V gene (reference sequence). The CDR3 spans 15 residues. The CDR3 DNA sequence: TGTGCCAGCAGCCCCCGACCGGGACAGTCCTACGAGCAGTACTTC. This codes for CASSPRPGQSYEQYF. The whole variable domain, remainder taken from reference TRBV7-9 and TRBJ2-7, is DTGVSQNPRHKITKRGQNVTFRCDPISEHNRLYWYRQTLGQGPEFLTYFQNEAQLEKSRLLSDRFSAERPKGSFSTLEIQRTEQGDSAMYLCASSPRPGQSYEQYFGPGTRLTVT.

The V and J genes are TRBV29-1 and TRBJ2-7; TRBD1 matches 8 bases. J gave up 2 bases and V 6 bases, and 6 bases lay outside the gene matches. The CDR3 length is 13 residues. CDR1 and CDR2 from the germline V gene are SQVTM and ANQGSEA. In DNA, the CDR3 is TGCAGCGTAGGGACAGGACCCACCTACGAGCAGTACTTC. It is translated as CSVGTGPTYEQYF.

This clonotype has a handful of counts. The chain has TRBV4-2 and TRBJ2-6; no clear D gene. V gave up 4 bases and J gave up 0 bases, with 7 bases separating them. CDR3 size: 15 residues. Germline V gene lookup returns CDR1 LGHNA and CDR2 YNFKEQ. For the CDR3, the DNA is TGTGCCAGCAGCCTATTTGTCTCTGGGGCCAACGTCCTGACTTTC. Amino acids: CASSLFVSGANVLTF.

This clonotype turned up a few times. V usage is TRBV4-2 and J usage is TRBJ2-7; 7 nucleotides agree with TRBD2. The V gene end was trimmed by 1 base and the J gene end by 1 base; junction bases not matched to a gene: 10. From germline, CDR1 is LGHNA and CDR2 YNFKEQ. The CDR3 contains 17 residues. The CDR3 nucleotides read TGTGCCAGCAGCCAAGGGGTCCCGGCGGGAGCATCCTACGAGCAGTACTTC. It codes for CASSQGVPAGASYEQYF.

The genes are TRBV3-1 and TRBJ2-7; D unresolved. The germline CDR1 and CDR2 sequences are LGHDT and YNNKEL (reference sequence). The germline V and J ends were trimmed by 5 bases and 3 bases, with 20 bases remaining between them. The CDR3 runs 16 residues. This CDR3 reads CASSSSWRAKYYEQYF. The CDR3 DNA reads TGTGCCAGCAGCAGTTCTTGGCGCGCGAAATACTACGAGCAGTACTTC.